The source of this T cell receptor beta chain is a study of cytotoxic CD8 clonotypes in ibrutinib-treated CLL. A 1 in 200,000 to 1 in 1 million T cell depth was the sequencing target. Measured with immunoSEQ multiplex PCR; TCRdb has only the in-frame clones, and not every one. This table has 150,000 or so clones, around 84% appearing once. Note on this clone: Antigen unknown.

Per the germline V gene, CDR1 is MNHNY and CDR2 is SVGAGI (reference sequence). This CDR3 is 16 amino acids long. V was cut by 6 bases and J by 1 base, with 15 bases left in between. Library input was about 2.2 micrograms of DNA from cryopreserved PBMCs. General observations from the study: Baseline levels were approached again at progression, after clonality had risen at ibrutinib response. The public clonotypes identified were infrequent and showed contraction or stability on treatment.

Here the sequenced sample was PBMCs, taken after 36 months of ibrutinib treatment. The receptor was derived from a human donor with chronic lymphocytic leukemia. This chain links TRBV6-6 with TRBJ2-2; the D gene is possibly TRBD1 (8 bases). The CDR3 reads CASRSNRGGNTGELFF. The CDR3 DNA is TGTGCCAGCAGAAGTAACAGGGGGGGGAACACCGGGGAGCTGTTTTTT.